This entry lists 24 T cell receptor beta chains sequenced from one sample in a study of blood T cell repertoires in COVID-19. Libraries were prepared by immunoSEQ multiplex PCR; TCRdb keeps only in-frame clonotypes and omits some of them. The sample lists some 160,000 clones; around 75% were seen once. The sequenced sample consisted of peripheral blood. Source of these receptors: a woman aged 80 or over with acute or convalescent COVID-19.

This clone appeared a few times. The chain has TRBV28 and TRBJ1-1; 8 bases line up with TRBD1. The CDR3 loop spans 13 amino acids. The germline CDR1 and CDR2 sequences are MDHEN and SYDVKM. After removal of 6 bases from V and 5 bases from J, the junction contained 5 bases not matched to a gene. The CDR3 is CASRNRGRTEAFF. The DNA for the CDR3 is TGTGCCAGCAGGAACAGGGGGAGAACTGAAGCTTTCTTT. Full variable domain (remainder filled in from reference TRBV28 and TRBJ1-1): DVKVTQSSRYLVKRTGEKVFLECVQDMDHENMFWYRQDPGLGLRLIYFSYDVKMKEKGDIPEGYSVSREKKERFSLILESASTNQTSMYLCASRNRGRTEAFFGQGTRLTVV.

The rearrangement joins TRBV18 to TRBJ1-1; D gene unclear. The CDR3 consists of 16 residues. In germline, CDR1 is KGHSH, CDR2 LQKENI. Trimming removed 3 bases from V and 6 bases from J, with 20 bases in between. CDR3: CASSPRTTGNDPEAFF. Here the CDR3 DNA reads TGTGCCAGCTCACCCCGGACGACCGGGAACGATCCTGAAGCTTTCTTT.

V and J are TRBV28 and TRBJ2-7; 14 nucleotides align to TRBD2. Germline values: CDR1 MDHEN, CDR2 SYDVKM. The CDR3 contains 15 residues. V was clipped by 5 bases and J by 3 bases; unmatched bases: 3. The CDR3 spells CASSHGTSGSYEQYF. The CDR3 bases are TGTGCCAGCAGTCACGGGACTAGCGGGAGCTACGAGCAGTACTTC. The full variable domain, with the rest looked up from reference TRBV28 and TRBJ2-7, is DVKVTQSSRYLVKRTGEKVFLECVQDMDHENMFWYRQDPGLGLRLIYFSYDVKMKEKGDIPEGYSVSREKKERFSLILESASTNQTSMYLCASSHGTSGSYEQYFGPGTRLTVT.

The CDR3 DNA reads as TGTGCCAGCAGTCCTACCGGGGCAGGGGTGAGTCAGCCCCAGCATTTT. It codes for CASSPTGAGVSQPQHF. The chain has TRBV2 and TRBJ1-5; weak D call: TRBD1 (6 bases). The CDR3 length is 16 residues. Trimming stripped 5 bases from V and 6 bases from J, with 20 bases between. CDR1 is SNHLY, CDR2 FYNNEI, per germline. Together with reference TRBV2 and TRBJ1-5, the CDR3 gives the full variable domain: EPEVTQTPSHQVTQMGQEVILRCVPISNHLYFYWYRQILGQKVEFLVSFYNNEISEKSEIFDDQFSVERPDGSNFTLKIRSTKLEDSAMYFCASSPTGAGVSQPQHFGDGTRLSIL.

The chain joins TRBV2 to TRBJ1-1; 8 bases align to TRBD1. V lost 3 bases to trimming and J lost 5 bases; unmatched junction nucleotides: 5. CDR3 length equals 14 residues. In germline, CDR1 is SNHLY, CDR2 FYNNEI. CDR3: CASSDRGRKTEAFF. The CDR3 nucleotides are TGTGCCAGCAGTGACAGGGGGCGCAAAACTGAAGCTTTCTTT.

The genes are TRBV4-1 and TRBJ2-5; D gene uncertain. CDR1 MGHRA and CDR2 YSYEKL come from the germline V gene. The CDR3 contains 14 residues. The V and J ends lost 3 bases and 5 bases respectively, with 13 bases between them. Here the CDR3 DNA reads TGCGCCAGCAGCCAGTTTGTGGGCGTGGAGACCCAGTACTTC. Translating it yields CASSQFVGVETQYF.

This clone came up a few times. This chain uses TRBV19 with TRBJ1-2, with D possibly being TRBD1 (6 bases). V was pared by 5 bases and J by 2 bases, with 9 bases between. CDR1 LNHDA and CDR2 SQIVND come from the germline V gene (reference sequence). This CDR3 comprises 13 residues. In DNA form, the CDR3 reads TGTGCCAGTAGTTTCAGGGGAAACTATGGCTACACCTTC. Protein: CASSFRGNYGYTF.

This sequence joins TRBV19 and TRBJ2-5; TRBD2 aligns across 13 bases. V trimming: 4 bases; J trimming: 4 bases; junction bases outside the gene matches: 12. The CDR3 totals 18 residues. Germline CDR1 reads LNHDA; CDR2 reads SQIVND (reference sequence). CDR3 nucleotides: TGTGCCAGTAGTACCGTTGGGCGACTAGCGGGAGGACGAGAGACCCAGTACTTC. Its translation is CASSTVGRLAGGRETQYF.

The genes are TRBV5-1 and TRBJ2-1, with TRBD2 identical over 15 bases. The V gene's germline CDR1 is SGHRS and CDR2 YFSETQ. CDR3 size: 16 residues. V lost 2 bases to trimming and J lost 6 bases; unmatched junction nucleotides: 3. CDR3 loop: CASSLGTSGGFNEQFF. The CDR3 DNA reads TGCGCCAGCAGCTTAGGGACTAGCGGGGGGTTCAATGAGCAGTTCTTC.

The genes are TRBV20-1 and TRBJ1-4, with unresolved D. Trimming cost V 3 bases and J 12 bases, with 14 bases left between them. This CDR3 has 12 residues. CDR1 DFQATT and CDR2 SNEGSKA come from the germline V gene (reference sequence). The CDR3 spells CSASSAGKELFF. For the CDR3, the DNA is TGCAGTGCTAGTTCGGCCGGGAAGGAACTGTTTTTT.

The genes are TRBV24-1 and TRBJ1-2; D unclear. Germline CDR1 reads KGHDR; CDR2 reads SFDVKD. This CDR3 comprises 11 residues. With 12 bases removed from V and 5 bases from J, the gap between germline ends came to 12 bases. CDR3 amino acids: CASREGYGYTF. CDR3 nucleotide sequence: TGTGCCTCGAGGGAGGGTTATGGCTACACCTTC.

The CDR3 sequence: CASSRPGQTYNEQFF. As DNA, the CDR3 is TGTGCCAGCTCACGTCCGGGACAGACCTACAATGAGCAGTTCTTC. The chain links TRBV18 to TRBJ2-1; 7 positions agree with TRBD1. Germline CDR1 KGHSH, CDR2 LQKENI. The CDR3 is made up of 15 amino acids. V was clipped by 4 bases and J by 2 bases; unmatched bases: 5. Together with reference TRBV18 and TRBJ2-1, the CDR3 gives the full variable domain: NAGVMQNPRHLVRRRGQEARLRCSPMKGHSHVYWYRQLPEEGLKFMVYLQKENIIDESGMPKERFSAEFPKEGPSILRIQQVVRGDSAAYFCASSRPGQTYNEQFFGPGTRLTVL.

V and J are TRBV7-8 and TRBJ1-5; 8 nucleotides match TRBD1. V dropped 6 bases and J dropped 5; count of bases not matched to a gene: 3. CDR3 length equals 13 residues. Germline loops: CDR1 SGHVS, CDR2 FQNEAQ. The CDR3 nucleotides are TGTGCCAGCAGTGGACAGGGCCATCAGCCCCAGCATTTT. This translates into CASSGQGHQPQHF.

The chain employs TRBV11-1 and TRBJ1-5; no clear D. Trimming pared 4 bases from V and 2 bases from J, leaving 15 bases between. The CDR3 extends over 16 amino acids. Per the germline V gene, CDR1 is SGHAT and CDR2 is FQDESV (reference sequence). CDR3 sequence (DNA): TGTGCCAGCAGCTCCGGTCGGGGAACGGGCAATCAGCCCCAGCATTTT. This encodes CASSSGRGTGNQPQHF.

This clone was seen more than once but under ten times. The V call is TRBV24-1, the J call TRBJ1-6; tentative D call: TRBD1 (6 bases). Per germline, CDR1 KGHDR and CDR2 SFDVKD. V lost 11 bases and J lost 7, with 14 bases in between. The CDR3 runs to 13 residues. As DNA, the CDR3 is TGTGCCAAGGAACAGGGTCGGAATTCACCCCTCCACTTT. It translates to CAKEQGRNSPLHF.

This clone was recorded a few times. This chain joins TRBV2 and TRBJ2-7, with D possibly being TRBD2 (7 bases). V was cut by 6 bases and J by 3 bases, with 18 bases left in between. The germline CDR1 and CDR2 sequences are SNHLY and FYNNEI. The CDR3 is 15 amino acids. CDR3 region: CASRVPRGGGYEQYF. The CDR3 region has the DNA TGTGCCAGCAGGGTCCCCCGGGGAGGGGGCTACGAGCAGTACTTC.

The chain has TRBV18 and TRBJ1-5; D is undetermined. Germline-derived CDR1 and CDR2 are KGHSH and LQKENI. V gave up 6 bases and J gave up 4 bases, with 10 bases separating them. The CDR3 is made up of 13 amino acids. This chain's CDR3 is CASSPGYNQPQHF. CDR3 sequence (DNA): TGTGCCAGCTCCCCGGGGTATAATCAGCCCCAGCATTTT.

This chain connects TRBV4-1 to TRBJ1-3; D unclear. The CDR3 runs to 18 residues. The germline V gene encodes CDR1 MGHRA and CDR2 YSYEKL. The V and J ends lost 4 bases and 1 base respectively, with 20 bases between them. The chain's CDR3 is CASSPGTGITRSGNTIYF. CDR3 coding DNA: TGCGCCAGCAGCCCAGGTACGGGGATTACGAGGTCTGGAAACACCATATATTTT.

The chain is built from TRBV4-2 and TRBJ2-2; possible D gene TRBD2, 5 bases. With 4 bases removed from V and 6 bases from J, the gap between germline ends came to 12 bases. CDR3 length equals 14 residues. CDR1 is LGHNA and CDR2 is YNFKEQ in the germline V gene. CDR3 region: CASSPNEGPGELFF. In DNA form, the CDR3 reads TGTGCCAGCAGCCCTAATGAGGGCCCCGGGGAGCTGTTTTTT.

On this clone: This sample includes further DNA sequences coding for the same CDR3. The rearrangement uses TRBV30 and TRBJ1-6; 10 bases fit TRBD1. The CDR3 length is 15 residues. The V and J ends lost 0 bases and 8 bases, in that order; junction bases with no gene match: 4. Germline V CDR1 and CDR2: GTSNPN, SVGIG (reference sequence). CDR3 amino acids: CAWSVRGQGDSPLHF. In nucleotides, the CDR3 is TGTGCCTGGAGTGTACGAGGACAGGGGGATTCACCCCTCCACTTT.

This chain uses TRBV6-1 with TRBJ1-2; weak D call: TRBD1 (6 bases). This CDR3 is built from 14 residues. The V end lost 0 bases, the J end lost 7 bases, and 12 bases lay between the germline ends. The germline V gene has CDR1 MNHNS and CDR2 SASEGT. CDR3 protein: CASSEAQGLRGYTF. For the CDR3, the DNA is TGTGCCAGCAGTGAAGCGCAGGGGTTACGTGGCTACACCTTC.

This clone showed up just once. The chain has TRBV30 and TRBJ2-3; TRBD2 matches at 12 bases. J was trimmed by 13 bases and V by 5 bases; bases with no gene match: 10. The CDR3 length is 13 residues. The germline gives CDR1 GTSNPN, CDR2 SVGIG (reference sequence). In DNA, the CDR3 is TGTGCCTGGCATCCACTAGCGGGAGGCCCTGAGTATTTT. This gives the protein CAWHPLAGGPEYF.

The chain links TRBV6-5 to TRBJ2-7; TRBD2 matches 13 bases. This CDR3 region has 15 residues. Trimming removed 0 bases from V and 4 bases from J; junction bases left unmatched: 0. Germline-derived CDR1 and CDR2 are MNHEY and SVGAGI. The CDR3 sequence is CASSYSTSGGYEQYF. Here the CDR3 DNA reads TGTGCCAGCAGTTACTCGACTAGCGGGGGGTACGAGCAGTACTTC.

The rearrangement links TRBV2 to TRBJ2-1; D ambiguous. The ends were cut back, 7 bases at V and 4 bases at J, with 17 bases in the middle. Germline V CDR1 and CDR2: SNHLY, FYNNEI. CDR3 length: 15 residues. As DNA, the CDR3 is TGTGCCAGCACCCCGCTAGGATCCCAGTACAATGAGCAGTTCTTC. Residues: CASTPLGSQYNEQFF.